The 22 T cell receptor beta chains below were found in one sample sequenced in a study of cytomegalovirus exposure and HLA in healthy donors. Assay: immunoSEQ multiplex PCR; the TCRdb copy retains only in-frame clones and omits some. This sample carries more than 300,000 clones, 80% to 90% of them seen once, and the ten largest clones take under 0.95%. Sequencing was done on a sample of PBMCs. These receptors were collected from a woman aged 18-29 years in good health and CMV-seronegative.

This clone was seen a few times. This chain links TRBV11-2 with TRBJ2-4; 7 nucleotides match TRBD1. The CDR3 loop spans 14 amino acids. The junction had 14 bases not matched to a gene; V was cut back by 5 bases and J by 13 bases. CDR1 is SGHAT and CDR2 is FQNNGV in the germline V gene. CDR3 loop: CASSPRWGQKAQYF. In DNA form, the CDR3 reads TGTGCCAGCAGCCCCAGGTGGGGACAGAAAGCCCAGTACTTC.

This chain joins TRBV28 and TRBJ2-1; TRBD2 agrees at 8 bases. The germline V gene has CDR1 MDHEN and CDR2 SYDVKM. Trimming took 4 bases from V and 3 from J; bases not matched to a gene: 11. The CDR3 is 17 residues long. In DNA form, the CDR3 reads TGTGCCAGCAGTTCCCCATATAGCGGGGTACGCTACAATGAGCAGTTCTTC. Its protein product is CASSSPYSGVRYNEQFF.

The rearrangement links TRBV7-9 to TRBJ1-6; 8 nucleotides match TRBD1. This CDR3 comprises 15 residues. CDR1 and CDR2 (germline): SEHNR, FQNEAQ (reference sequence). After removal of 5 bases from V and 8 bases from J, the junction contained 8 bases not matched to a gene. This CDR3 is CASSHSRGRDSPLHF. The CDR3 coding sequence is TGTGCCAGCAGCCATAGCAGGGGGCGCGATTCACCCCTCCACTTT.

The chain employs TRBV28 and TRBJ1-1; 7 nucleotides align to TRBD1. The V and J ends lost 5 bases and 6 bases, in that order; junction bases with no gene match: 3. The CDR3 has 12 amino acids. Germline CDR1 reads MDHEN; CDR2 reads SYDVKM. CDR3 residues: CASSDDRAEAFF. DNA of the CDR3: TGTGCCAGCAGTGACGACAGGGCTGAAGCTTTCTTT.

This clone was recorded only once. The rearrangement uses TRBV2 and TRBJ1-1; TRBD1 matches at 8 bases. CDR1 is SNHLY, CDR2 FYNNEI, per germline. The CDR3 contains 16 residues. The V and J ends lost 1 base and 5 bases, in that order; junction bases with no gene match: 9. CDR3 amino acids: CASSEVGAGGRTEAFF. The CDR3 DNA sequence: TGTGCCAGCAGTGAAGTAGGTGCAGGGGGCCGGACTGAAGCTTTCTTT.

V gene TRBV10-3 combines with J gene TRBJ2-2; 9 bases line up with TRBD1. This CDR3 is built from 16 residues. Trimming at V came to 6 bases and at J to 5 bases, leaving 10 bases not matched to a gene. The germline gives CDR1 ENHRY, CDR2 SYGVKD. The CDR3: CAISPPGQGGTGELFF. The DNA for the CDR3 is TGTGCCATCAGCCCCCCGGGACAGGGCGGGACCGGGGAGCTGTTTTTT.

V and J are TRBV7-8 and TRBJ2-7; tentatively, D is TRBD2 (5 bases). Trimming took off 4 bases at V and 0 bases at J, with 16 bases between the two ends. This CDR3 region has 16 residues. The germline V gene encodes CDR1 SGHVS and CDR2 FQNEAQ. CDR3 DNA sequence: TGTGCCAGCAGCTCAGAGGGTGCAGTCAGCTCCTACGAGCAGTACTTC. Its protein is CASSSEGAVSSYEQYF.

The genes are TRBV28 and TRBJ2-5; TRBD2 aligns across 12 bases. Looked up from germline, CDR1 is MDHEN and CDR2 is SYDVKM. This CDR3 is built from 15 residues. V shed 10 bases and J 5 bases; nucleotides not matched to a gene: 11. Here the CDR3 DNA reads TGTGCCACCATGACTAGCGGGAGTCAGTTGGAGACCCAGTACTTC. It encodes CATMTSGSQLETQYF.

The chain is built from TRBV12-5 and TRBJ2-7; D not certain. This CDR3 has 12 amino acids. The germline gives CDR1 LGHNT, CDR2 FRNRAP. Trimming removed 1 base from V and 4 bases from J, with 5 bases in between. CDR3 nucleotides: TGTGCTAGTGGTTTGGGTATTTACGAGCAGTACTTC. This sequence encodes CASGLGIYEQYF.

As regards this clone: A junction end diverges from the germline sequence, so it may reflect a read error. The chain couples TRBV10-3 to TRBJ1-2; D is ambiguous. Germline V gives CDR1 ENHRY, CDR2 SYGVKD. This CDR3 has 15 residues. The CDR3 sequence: CAIGELTERGYGYTF. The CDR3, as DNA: TGTGCCATCGGTGAATTGACCGAAAGAGGCTATGGCTACACCTTC.

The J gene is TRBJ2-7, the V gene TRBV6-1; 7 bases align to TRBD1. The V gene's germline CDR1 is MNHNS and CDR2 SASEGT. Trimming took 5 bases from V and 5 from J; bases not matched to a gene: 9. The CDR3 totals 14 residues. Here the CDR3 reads CASSRRQGNNEQYF. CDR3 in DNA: TGTGCCAGCAGTAGACGACAGGGTAACAACGAGCAGTACTTC.

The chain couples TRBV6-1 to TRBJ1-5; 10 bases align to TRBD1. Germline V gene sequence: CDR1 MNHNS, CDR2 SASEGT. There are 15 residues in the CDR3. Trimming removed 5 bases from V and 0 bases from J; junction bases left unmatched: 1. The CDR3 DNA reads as TGTGCCAGCAGTCGGGACAGGGGTAGCAATCAGCCCCAGCATTTT. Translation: CASSRDRGSNQPQHF.

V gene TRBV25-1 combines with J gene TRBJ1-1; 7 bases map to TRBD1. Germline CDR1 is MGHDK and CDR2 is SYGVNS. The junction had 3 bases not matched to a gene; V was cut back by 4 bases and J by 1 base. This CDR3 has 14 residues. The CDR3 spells CASSARQGNTEAFF. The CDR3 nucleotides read TGTGCCAGCAGTGCGAGACAGGGGAACACTGAAGCTTTCTTT.

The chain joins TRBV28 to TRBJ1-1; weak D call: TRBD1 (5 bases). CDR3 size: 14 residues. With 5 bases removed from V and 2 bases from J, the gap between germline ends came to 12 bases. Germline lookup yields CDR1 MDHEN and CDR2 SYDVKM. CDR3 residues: CASSPGQFNTEAFF. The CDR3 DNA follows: TGTGCCAGCAGTCCAGGACAATTTAACACTGAAGCTTTCTTT.

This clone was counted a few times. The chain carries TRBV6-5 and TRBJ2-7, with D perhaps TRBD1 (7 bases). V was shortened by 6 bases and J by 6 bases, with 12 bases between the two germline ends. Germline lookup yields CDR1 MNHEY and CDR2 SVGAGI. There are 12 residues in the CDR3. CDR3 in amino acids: CASSQGEVEQYF. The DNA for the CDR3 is TGTGCCAGCAGCCAGGGGGAGGTCGAGCAGTACTTC.

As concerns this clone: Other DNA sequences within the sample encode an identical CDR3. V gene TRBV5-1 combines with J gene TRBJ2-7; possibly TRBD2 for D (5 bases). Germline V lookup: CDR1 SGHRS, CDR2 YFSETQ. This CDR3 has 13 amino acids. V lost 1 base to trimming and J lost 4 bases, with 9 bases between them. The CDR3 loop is CASSLTGSYEQYF. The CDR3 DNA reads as TGCGCCAGCAGCTTGACGGGATCATACGAGCAGTACTTC.

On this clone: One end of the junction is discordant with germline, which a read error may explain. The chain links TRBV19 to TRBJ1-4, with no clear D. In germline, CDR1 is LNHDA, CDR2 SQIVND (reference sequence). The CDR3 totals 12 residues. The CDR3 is CASSIGGEELFF. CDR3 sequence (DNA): TGTGCCAGTAGTATAGGCGGTGAAGAACTGTTTTTT.

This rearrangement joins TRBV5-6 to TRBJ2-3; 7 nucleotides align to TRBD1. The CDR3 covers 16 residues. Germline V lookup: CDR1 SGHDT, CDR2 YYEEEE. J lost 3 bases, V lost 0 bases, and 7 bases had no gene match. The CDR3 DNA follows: TGTGCCAGCAGCTTGGACCGCACAGGGGTGACAGATACGCAGTATTTT. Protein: CASSLDRTGVTDTQYF.

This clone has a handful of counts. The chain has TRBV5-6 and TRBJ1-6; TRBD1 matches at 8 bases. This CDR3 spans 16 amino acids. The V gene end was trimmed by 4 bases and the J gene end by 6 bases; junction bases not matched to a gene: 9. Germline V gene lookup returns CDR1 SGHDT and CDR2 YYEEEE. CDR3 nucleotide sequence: TGTGCCAGCAGCGGATTAACAGGGGGAGGTAATTCACCCCTCCACTTT. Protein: CASSGLTGGGNSPLHF. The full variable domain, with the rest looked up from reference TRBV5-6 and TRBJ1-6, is DAGVTQSPTHLIKTRGQQVTLRCSPKSGHDTVSWYQQALGQGPQFIFQYYEEEERQRGNFPDRFSGHQFPNYSSELNVNALLLGDSALYLCASSGLTGGGNSPLHFGNGTRLTVT.

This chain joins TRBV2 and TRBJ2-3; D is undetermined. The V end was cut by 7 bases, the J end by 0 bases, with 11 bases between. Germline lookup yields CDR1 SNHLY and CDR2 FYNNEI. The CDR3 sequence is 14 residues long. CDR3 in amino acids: CASKQQQSTDTQYF. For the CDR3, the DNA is TGTGCCAGCAAACAGCAACAAAGCACAGATACGCAGTATTTT.

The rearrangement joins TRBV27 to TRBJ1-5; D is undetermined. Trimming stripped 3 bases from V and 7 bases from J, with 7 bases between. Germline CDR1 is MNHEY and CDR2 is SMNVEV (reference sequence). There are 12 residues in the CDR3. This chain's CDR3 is CASSFGGQPQHF. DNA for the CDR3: TGTGCCAGCAGTTTTGGAGGCCAGCCCCAGCATTTT.

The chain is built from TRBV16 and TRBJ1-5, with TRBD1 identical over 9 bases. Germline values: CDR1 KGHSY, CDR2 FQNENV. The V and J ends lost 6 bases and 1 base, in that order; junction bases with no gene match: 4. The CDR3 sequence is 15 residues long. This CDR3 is CASRQGASSNQPQHF. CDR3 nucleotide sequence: TGTGCCAGCAGACAGGGGGCTTCGAGCAATCAGCCCCAGCATTTT.